This TCR beta chain came from a study of T cells in Graves' hyperthyroidism and ophthalmopathy. Study as a whole: Pretreatment peripheral blood was obtained at initial diagnosis.

This clonotype was seen ten or more times. Trimming pared 6 bases from V and 3 bases from J, leaving 10 bases between. The CDR3 runs to 12 residues. Per germline, CDR1 SQVTM and CDR2 ANQGSEA. What was amplified from RNA transcripts were TCR beta CDR3 regions. A first-round RT-PCR of the TCR CDR3 used the HTBI primer set. MiXCR, run by TCRdb on the multiplex PCR reads, gives a single entry per CDR3 protein. The sample lists under 400,000 distinct CDR3 sequences; about 13% were seen once. The chain recombines TRBV29-1 with TRBJ2-3; no definite D call. Sample: blood. This receptor was taken from a woman younger than 35 with Graves' hyperthyroidism. CDR3 loop: CSVDLGTDTQYF. In DNA, the CDR3 is TGCAGCGTCGACCTGGGAACAGATACGCAGTATTTT.